Following are 5 T cell receptor beta chains from one sample sequenced in a study of T cell responses to AZD1222 COVID-19 vaccine (dated by TCRdb to the early 2020s). Interpreted using the paper, the time point label stands for: baseline before first vaccination. Libraries were built with the immunoSEQ multiplex PCR assay. TCRdb retrieved this table from immuneACCESS and kept in-frame rearrangements only. Not all clones are present; in checked studies, unresolved V genes account for under half, and no reason is known for the remainder. The table for this sample lists tens of thousands of clones; about nine tenths of them were counted only once. The top ten clonotypes cover 2.4% of the sample. Sequencing was performed on peripheral blood, taken on day 0 of AZD1222 vaccination. These TCRs come from an adult in good health.

This chain connects TRBV7-2 to TRBJ1-1, with a tentative D call TRBD1 (6 bases). This CDR3 spans 14 amino acids. In germline, CDR1 is SGHTA, CDR2 FQGNSA. Trimming left V 2 bases short and J 4 bases short, with 11 bases between. Here the CDR3 reads CASSLNTGSTEAFF. The DNA of the CDR3 is TGTGCCAGCAGCTTAAATACAGGGAGCACTGAAGCTTTCTTT.

The chain has TRBV6-5 and TRBJ2-5, with D possibly matching TRBD2 (5 bases). CDR1 is MNHEY, CDR2 SVGAGI, per germline. CDR3 size: 15 residues. Trimming removed 4 bases from V and 2 bases from J, with 14 bases in between. CDR3 amino acids: CASSWTAGGQETQYF. The CDR3 coding sequence is TGTGCCAGCAGTTGGACGGCGGGTGGTCAAGAGACCCAGTACTTC.

The gene calls are TRBV4-2 and TRBJ1-1; D is ambiguous. Trimming removed 4 bases at V and 6 bases at J, with 12 bases between. CDR1 and CDR2 (germline): LGHNA, YNFKEQ. This CDR3 contains 13 residues. For the CDR3, the DNA is TGTGCCAGCAGCCGGGGAGGGAATCCTGAAGCTTTCTTT. Protein sequence: CASSRGGNPEAFF.

V gene TRBV6-5 combines with J gene TRBJ1-2; TRBD1 aligns across 8 bases. This CDR3 spans 14 amino acids. With V trimmed by 4 bases and J by 0 bases, 1 base remained unmatched. Germline CDR1 and CDR2: MNHEY and SVGAGI. DNA for the CDR3: TGTGCCAGCAGTTTGACAGGGGCTAACTATGGCTACACCTTC. Residues: CASSLTGANYGYTF.

The chain employs TRBV9 and TRBJ2-3; D unresolved. This CDR3 is 15 amino acids long. Germline CDR1 and CDR2: SGDLS and YYNGEE. Trimming removed 3 bases at V and 0 bases at J, with 11 bases between. CDR3 region: CASSASGTSTDTQYF. CDR3 nucleotide sequence: TGTGCCAGCAGCGCGTCTGGAACTAGCACAGATACGCAGTATTTT.